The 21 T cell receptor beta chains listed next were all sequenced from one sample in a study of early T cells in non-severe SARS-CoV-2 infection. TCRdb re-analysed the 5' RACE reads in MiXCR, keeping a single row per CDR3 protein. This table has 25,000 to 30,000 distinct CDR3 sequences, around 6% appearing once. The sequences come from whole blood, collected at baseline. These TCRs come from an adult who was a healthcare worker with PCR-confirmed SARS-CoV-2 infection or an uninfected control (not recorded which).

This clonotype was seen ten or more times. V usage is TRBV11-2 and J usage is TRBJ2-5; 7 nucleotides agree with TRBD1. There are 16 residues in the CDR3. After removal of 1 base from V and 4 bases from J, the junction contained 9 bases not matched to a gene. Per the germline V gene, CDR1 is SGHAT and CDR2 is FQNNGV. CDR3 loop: CASSLAFTGARETQYF. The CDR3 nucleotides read TGTGCCAGCAGCTTAGCATTCACAGGGGCCCGAGAGACCCAGTACTTC.

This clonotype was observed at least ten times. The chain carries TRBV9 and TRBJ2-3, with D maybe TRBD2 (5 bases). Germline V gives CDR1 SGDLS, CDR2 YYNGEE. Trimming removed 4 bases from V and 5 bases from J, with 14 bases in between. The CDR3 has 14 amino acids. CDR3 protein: CASSQGVEGDTQYF. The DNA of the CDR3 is TGTGCCAGCAGCCAAGGAGTAGAGGGAGATACGCAGTATTTT.

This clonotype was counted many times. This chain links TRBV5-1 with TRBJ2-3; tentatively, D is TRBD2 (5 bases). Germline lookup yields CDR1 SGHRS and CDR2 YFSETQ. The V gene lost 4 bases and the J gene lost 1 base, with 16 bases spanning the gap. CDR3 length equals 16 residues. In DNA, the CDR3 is TGCGCCAGCAGCCTAACGGGGTTTGCCCGCACAGATACGCAGTATTTT. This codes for CASSLTGFARTDTQYF.

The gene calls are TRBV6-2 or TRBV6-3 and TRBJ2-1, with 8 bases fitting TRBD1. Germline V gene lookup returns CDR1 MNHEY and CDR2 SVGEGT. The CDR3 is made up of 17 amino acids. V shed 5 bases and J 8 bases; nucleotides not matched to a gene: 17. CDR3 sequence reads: CASSTVAGGLLPHEQFF. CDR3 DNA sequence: TGTGCCAGCAGTACGGTTGCAGGGGGCCTGTTGCCGCATGAGCAGTTCTTC.

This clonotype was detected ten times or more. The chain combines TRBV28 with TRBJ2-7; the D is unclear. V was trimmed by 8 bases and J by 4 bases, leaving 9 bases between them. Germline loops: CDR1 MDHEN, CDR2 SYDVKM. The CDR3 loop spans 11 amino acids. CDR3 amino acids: CASQSEYEQYF. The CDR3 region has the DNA TGTGCCAGCCAGTCCGAGTACGAGCAGTACTTC.

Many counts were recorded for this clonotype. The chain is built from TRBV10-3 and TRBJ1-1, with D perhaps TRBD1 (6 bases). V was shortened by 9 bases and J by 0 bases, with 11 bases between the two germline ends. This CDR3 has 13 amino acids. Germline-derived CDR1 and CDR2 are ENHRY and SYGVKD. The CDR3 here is CAMTGAVNTEAFF. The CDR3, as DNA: TGTGCCATGACAGGAGCCGTGAACACTGAAGCTTTCTTT.

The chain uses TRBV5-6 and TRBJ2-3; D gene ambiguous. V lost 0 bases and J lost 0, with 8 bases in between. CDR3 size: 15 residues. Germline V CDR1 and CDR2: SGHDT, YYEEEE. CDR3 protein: CASSLVSASTDTQYF. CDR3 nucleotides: TGTGCCAGCAGCTTGGTCTCGGCCAGCACAGATACGCAGTATTTT. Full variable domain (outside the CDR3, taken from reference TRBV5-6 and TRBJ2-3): DAGVTQSPTHLIKTRGQQVTLRCSPKSGHDTVSWYQQALGQGPQFIFQYYEEEERQRGNFPDRFSGHQFPNYSSELNVNALLLGDSALYLCASSLVSASTDTQYFGPGTRLTVL.

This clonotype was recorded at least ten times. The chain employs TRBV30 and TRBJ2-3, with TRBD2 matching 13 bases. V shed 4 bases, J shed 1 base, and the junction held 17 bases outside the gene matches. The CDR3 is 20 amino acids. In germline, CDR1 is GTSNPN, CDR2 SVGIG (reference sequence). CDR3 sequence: CAWTGAPFTSGGAGTDTQYF. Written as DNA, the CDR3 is TGTGCCTGGACAGGGGCTCCTTTTACTAGCGGGGGGGCCGGCACAGATACGCAGTATTTT.

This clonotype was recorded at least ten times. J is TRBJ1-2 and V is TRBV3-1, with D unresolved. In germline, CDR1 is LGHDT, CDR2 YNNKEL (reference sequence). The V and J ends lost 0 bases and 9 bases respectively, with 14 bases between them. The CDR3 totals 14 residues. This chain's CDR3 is CASSQDHLGRSYTF. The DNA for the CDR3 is TGTGCCAGCAGCCAAGACCACCTTGGGAGGAGCTACACCTTC.

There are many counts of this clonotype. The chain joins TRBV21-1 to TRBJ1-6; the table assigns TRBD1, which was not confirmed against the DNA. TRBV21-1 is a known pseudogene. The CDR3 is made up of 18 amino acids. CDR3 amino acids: CASSKPGHSSSYNSPLHF. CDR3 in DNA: TGTGCCAGCAGCAAGCCGGGACACTCAAGCTCCTATAATTCACCCCTCCACTTT.

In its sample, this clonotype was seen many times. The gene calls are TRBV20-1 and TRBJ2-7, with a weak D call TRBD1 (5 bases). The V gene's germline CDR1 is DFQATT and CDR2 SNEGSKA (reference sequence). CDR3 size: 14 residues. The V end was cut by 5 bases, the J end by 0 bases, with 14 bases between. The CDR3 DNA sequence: TGCAGTGCTGGGGCCCCCTTATCCTCCTACGAGCAGTACTTC. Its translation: CSAGAPLSSYEQYF.

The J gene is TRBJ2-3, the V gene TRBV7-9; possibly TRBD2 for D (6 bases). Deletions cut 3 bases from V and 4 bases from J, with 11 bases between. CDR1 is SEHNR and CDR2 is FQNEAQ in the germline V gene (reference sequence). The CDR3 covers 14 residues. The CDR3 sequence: CASSFPSAADTQYF. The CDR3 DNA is TGTGCCAGCAGCTTCCCTAGCGCAGCAGATACGCAGTATTTT.

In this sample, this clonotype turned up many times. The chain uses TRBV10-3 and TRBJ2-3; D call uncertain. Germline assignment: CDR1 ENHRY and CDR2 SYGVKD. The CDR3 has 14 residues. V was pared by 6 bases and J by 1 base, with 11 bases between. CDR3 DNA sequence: TGTGCCATCAGCAAGAGCGTTGGCACAGATACGCAGTATTTT. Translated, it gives CAISKSVGTDTQYF.

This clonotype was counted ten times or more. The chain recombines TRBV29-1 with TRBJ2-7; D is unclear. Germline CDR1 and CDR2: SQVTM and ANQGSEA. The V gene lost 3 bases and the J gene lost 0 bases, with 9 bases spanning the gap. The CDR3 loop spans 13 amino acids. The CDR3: CSVEIGSSYEQYF. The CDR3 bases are TGCAGCGTTGAGATCGGCAGCTCCTACGAGCAGTACTTC.

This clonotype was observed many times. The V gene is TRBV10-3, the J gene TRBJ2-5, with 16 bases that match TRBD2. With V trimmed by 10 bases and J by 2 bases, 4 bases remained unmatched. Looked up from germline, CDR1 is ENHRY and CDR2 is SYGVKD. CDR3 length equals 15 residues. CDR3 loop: CATGTSGRGQETQYF. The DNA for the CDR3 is TGTGCCACCGGGACTAGCGGGAGGGGTCAAGAGACCCAGTACTTC.

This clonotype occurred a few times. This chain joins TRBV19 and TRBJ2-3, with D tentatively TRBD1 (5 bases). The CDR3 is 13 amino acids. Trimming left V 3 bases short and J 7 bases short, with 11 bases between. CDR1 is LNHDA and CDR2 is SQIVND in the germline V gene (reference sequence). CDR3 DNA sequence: TGTGCCAGTAGTATGGGGCGGTGGAATACGCAGTATTTT. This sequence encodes CASSMGRWNTQYF.

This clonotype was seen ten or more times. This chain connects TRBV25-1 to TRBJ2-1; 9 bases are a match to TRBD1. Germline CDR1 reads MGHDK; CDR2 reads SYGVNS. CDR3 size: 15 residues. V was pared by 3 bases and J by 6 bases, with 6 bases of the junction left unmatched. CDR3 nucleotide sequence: TGTGCCAGCAGTGAGGGGACAGGGCTCCTCAATGAGCAGTTCTTC. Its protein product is CASSEGTGLLNEQFF.

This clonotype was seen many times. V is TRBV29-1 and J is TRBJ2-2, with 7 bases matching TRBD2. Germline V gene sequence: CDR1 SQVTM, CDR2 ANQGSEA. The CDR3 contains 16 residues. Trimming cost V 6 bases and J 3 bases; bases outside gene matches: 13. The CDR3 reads CSVAGAGTTYTGELFF. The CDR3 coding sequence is TGCAGCGTCGCAGGAGCCGGGACTACCTACACCGGGGAGCTGTTTTTT.

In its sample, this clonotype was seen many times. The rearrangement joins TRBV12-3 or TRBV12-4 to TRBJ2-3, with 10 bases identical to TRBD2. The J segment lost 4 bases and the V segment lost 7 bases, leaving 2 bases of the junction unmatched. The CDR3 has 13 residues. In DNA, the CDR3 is TGTGCCAGCAACCTAGCGGGGGCAGATACGCAGTATTTT. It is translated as CASNLAGADTQYF.

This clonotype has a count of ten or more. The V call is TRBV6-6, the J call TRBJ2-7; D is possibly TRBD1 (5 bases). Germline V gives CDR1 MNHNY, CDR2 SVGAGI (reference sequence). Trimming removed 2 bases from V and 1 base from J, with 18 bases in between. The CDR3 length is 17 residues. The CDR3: CASSYLTRRDRSYEQYF. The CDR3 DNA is TGTGCCAGCAGTTACCTCACTCGTAGAGACAGATCCTACGAGCAGTACTTC.

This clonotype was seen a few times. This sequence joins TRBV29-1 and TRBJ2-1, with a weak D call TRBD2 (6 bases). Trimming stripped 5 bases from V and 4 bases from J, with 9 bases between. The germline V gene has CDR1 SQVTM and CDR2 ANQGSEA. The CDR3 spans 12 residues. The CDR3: CSVNSGYNEQFF. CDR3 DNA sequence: TGCAGCGTTAATAGCGGTTACAATGAGCAGTTCTTC.